A selection of T cell receptor beta chains follows, all from one sample in a study of T cell repertoires in ileal Crohn's disease. Sequencing was performed with immunoSEQ multiplex PCR; in TCRdb, only in-frame clones are kept and a portion is missing. The sample carries 4,500 to 6,500 clones, 95% recorded once. Sequenced input: ileal tissue. These receptors came from an adult with Crohn's disease. Both conserved end residues are part of each CDR3. Each record gives: J gene, D gene, clone size, V gene, CDR3 protein, CDR3 DNA. The D gene is left open where the match is weak. Clone size is not always given. Where it is, it says once, few, many or a class for expanded clones.

J: TRBJ1-1
D: NA
size: NA
V: TRBV27
CDR3: CASSLKTGNTEAFF
DNA: TGTGCCAGCAGTTTAAAGACAGGGAACACTGAAGCTTTCTTT

J: TRBJ1-6
D: TRBD1
size: NA
V: TRBV15
CDR3: CATGTVHSPLHF
DNA: TGTGCCACCGGGACAGTTCATTCACCCCTCCACTTT

J: TRBJ2-5
D: NA
size: NA
V: TRBV7-9
CDR3: CASSSPTRIGETQYF
DNA: TGTGCCAGCAGCTCGCCGACTAGAATCGGAGAGACCCAGTACTTC

J: TRBJ1-1
D: NA
size: NA
V: TRBV2
CDR3: CASTEAFSRGNTEAFF
DNA: TGTGCCAGCACCGAAGCGTTTTCTCGGGGGAACACTGAAGCTTTCTTT

J: TRBJ2-3
D: NA
size: NA
V: TRBV5-4
CDR3: CASSLGGRNTDTQYF
DNA: TGTGCCAGCAGCTTGGGGGGCAGGAACACAGATACGCAGTATTTT

J: TRBJ1-5
D: TRBD1
size: NA
V: TRBV10-1
CDR3: CASSDAGGGHF
DNA: TGCGCCAGCAGCGACGCAGGGGGAGGGCATTTT

J: TRBJ1-6
D: NA
size: NA
V: TRBV30
CDR3: CAWGGQSNSPLHF
DNA: TGTGCCTGGGGAGGGCAGTCCAATTCACCCCTCCACTTT

J: TRBJ1-5
D: NA
size: NA
V: TRBV5-6
CDR3: CASSLDRGRSNQPQHF
DNA: TGTGCCAGCAGCTTGGATAGGGGCCGCAGCAATCAGCCCCAGCATTTT

J: TRBJ2-1
D: TRBD2
size: NA
V: TRBV9
CDR3: CASSSRAGGSAEQFF
DNA: TGTGCCAGCAGCTCCAGGGCGGGGGGTTCTGCTGAGCAGTTCTTC

J: TRBJ1-1
D: NA
size: NA
V: TRBV18
CDR3: CASSPGSGVTLNTEAFF
DNA: TGTGCCAGCTCACCAGGTAGCGGGGTCACCTTGAACACTGAAGCTTTCTTT

J: TRBJ2-5
D: NA
size: NA
V: TRBV14
CDR3: CASSQTDRETQYF
DNA: TGTGCCAGCAGCCAAACAGATCGGGAGACCCAGTACTTC

J: TRBJ2-5
D: NA
size: NA
V: TRBV10-3
CDR3: CATLGGAQETQYF
DNA: TGTGCCACCTTAGGGGGGGCCCAAGAGACCCAGTACTTC

J: TRBJ1-3
D: NA
size: NA
V: TRBV19
CDR3: CASRAQGNTIYF
DNA: TGTGCCAGTAGAGCCCAAGGAAACACCATATATTTT

J: TRBJ1-2
D: TRBD1
size: NA
V: TRBV29-1
CDR3: CSVTGAIYGYTF
DNA: TGCAGCGTCACAGGGGCGATCTATGGCTACACCTTC

J: TRBJ2-5
D: NA
size: NA
V: TRBV18
CDR3: CASSPPGLLETQYF
DNA: TGTGCCAGCTCACCTCCGGGACTCTTAGAGACCCAGTACTTC

J: TRBJ2-3
D: TRBD2
size: NA
V: TRBV27
CDR3: CASSPPKLAGGKSTDTQYF
DNA: TGTGCCAGCAGCCCACCCAAACTAGCGGGGGGGAAAAGCACAGATACGCAGTATTTT

J: TRBJ1-1
D: TRBD1
size: NA
V: TRBV30
CDR3: CALGTGATLNTEAFF
DNA: TGTGCCTTGGGGACAGGGGCCACCTTGAACACTGAAGCTTTCTTT

J: TRBJ2-3
D: NA
size: NA
V: TRBV18
CDR3: CASSPLIPGGPYTQYF
DNA: TGTGCCAGCTCACCCTTAATCCCCGGGGGGCCTTATACGCAGTATTTT

J: TRBJ2-5
D: TRBD1
size: NA
V: TRBV18
CDR3: CASSLGQGGETQYF
DNA: TGTGCCAGCTCACTGGGACAGGGAGGAGAGACCCAGTACTTC

J: TRBJ1-5
D: TRBD1
size: NA
V: TRBV30
CDR3: CAWSVGQGTNQPQHF
DNA: TGTGCCTGGAGTGTAGGACAGGGGACCAATCAGCCCCAGCATTTT

J: TRBJ2-2
D: NA
size: NA
V: TRBV9
CDR3: CASSASRDFHGELFF
DNA: TGTGCCAGCAGTGCGTCCCGAGACTTTCACGGGGAGCTGTTTTTT

J: TRBJ2-2
D: NA
size: once
V: TRBV6-5
CDR3: CASSYSQGITGELFF
DNA: TGTGCCAGCAGTTACTCCCAGGGGATAACCGGGGAGCTGTTTTTT

J: TRBJ2-3
D: NA
size: NA
V: TRBV6-1
CDR3: CASSAKTGPPLDTQYF
DNA: TGTGCCAGCAGTGCGAAGACAGGCCCGCCGTTAGATACGCAGTATTTT

J: TRBJ2-5
D: TRBD1
size: NA
V: TRBV27
CDR3: CASSGQGALQETQYF
DNA: TGTGCCAGCAGTGGACAGGGGGCCCTCCAAGAGACCCAGTACTTC